The 27 T cell receptor beta chains reported below all come from one sample, sequenced in a study of cytomegalovirus exposure and HLA in healthy donors. The method was immunoSEQ multiplex PCR; TCRdb's version includes in-frame clones alone and lacks a portion of them. Of approximately 81,000 clones listed, 93% were seen once; the top ten hold roughly 0.62%. The sample was PBMCs. These receptors originate from a man younger than 35 in good health and CMV-seronegative.

This rearrangement joins TRBV18 to TRBJ2-7; the match to TRBD2 covers 8 bases. Per germline, CDR1 KGHSH and CDR2 LQKENI. This CDR3 has 15 amino acids. Trimming took 1 base from V and 2 from J; bases not matched to a gene: 4. The CDR3 nucleotides read TGTGCCAGCTCACCACGAGGCGGGGGGACCTACGAGCAGTACTTC. This encodes CASSPRGGGTYEQYF.

This clone appeared a single time. The rearrangement links TRBV18 to TRBJ1-4, with TRBD1 matching over 8 bases. Germline CDR1 reads KGHSH; CDR2 reads LQKENI. This CDR3 is built from 16 residues. V shed 2 bases and J 7 bases; nucleotides not matched to a gene: 9. The CDR3, as DNA: TGTGCCAGCTCACCATCTGGAACAGGGGGAGGTGAAAAACTGTTTTTT. It encodes CASSPSGTGGGEKLFF.

This rearrangement joins TRBV11-2 to TRBJ1-2, with TRBD1 as a possible D gene (5 bases). This CDR3 is built from 15 residues. In germline, CDR1 is SGHAT, CDR2 FQNNGV. The ends were cut back, 0 bases at V and 4 bases at J, with 12 bases in the middle. Here the CDR3 DNA reads TGTGCCAGCAGCTTAGAAAGGGCAAGGGGCTATGGCTACACCTTC. Its protein is CASSLERARGYGYTF.

CDR3 amino acids: CASSLQETQYF. The CDR3 coding sequence is TGCGCCAGCAGCCTGCAAGAGACCCAGTACTTC. V usage is TRBV5-1 and J usage is TRBJ2-5; D not certain. There are 11 residues in the CDR3. The V and J ends lost 4 bases and 2 bases respectively, with 3 bases between them. The germline V gene encodes CDR1 SGHRS and CDR2 YFSETQ.

V is TRBV7-2 and J is TRBJ2-2, with 11 bases aligning to TRBD1. Germline V gene sequence: CDR1 SGHTA, CDR2 FQGNSA. The CDR3 is 18 amino acids. V dropped 3 bases and J dropped 5; count of bases not matched to a gene: 11. CDR3 DNA sequence: TGTGCCAGCAGCTTGCCGGACAGGGGGCATGTAGGAACCGGGGAGCTGTTTTTT. It yields the protein CASSLPDRGHVGTGELFF.

The rearrangement uses TRBV6-1 and TRBJ2-7; 10 bases line up with TRBD2. This CDR3 is 14 amino acids long. Germline trimming cut 8 bases from V and 0 bases from J; bases unmatched to any gene: 4. Germline loops: CDR1 MNHNS, CDR2 SASEGT. In DNA, the CDR3 is TGTGCCAGCCGGGGACTAGCGACCTCCTACGAGCAGTACTTC. Translating gives CASRGLATSYEQYF.

The chain has TRBV6-5 and TRBJ1-2; TRBD1 is a possible D gene (5 bases). CDR3 length: 14 amino acids. Germline V gives CDR1 MNHEY, CDR2 SVGAGI. Trimming took off 4 bases at V and 5 bases at J, with 14 bases between the two ends. DNA for the CDR3: TGTGCCAGCAGTTCCCCCAGCAGGGAATATGGCTACACCTTC. Its protein is CASSSPSREYGYTF.

The chain uses TRBV11-2 and TRBJ1-2; 9 nucleotides align to TRBD1. This CDR3 contains 14 residues. The germline CDR1 and CDR2 sequences are SGHAT and FQNNGV. The V and J ends lost 4 bases and 8 bases, in that order; junction bases with no gene match: 8. Here the CDR3 DNA reads TGTGCCAGCAGCTCCGTGGGACAGGGTTACGGCTACACCTTC. As protein: CASSSVGQGYGYTF.

CDR3 nucleotides: TGTGCCAGCAGTTCACAGGGTCAGGGTTCACCCCTCCACTTT. This codes for CASSSQGQGSPLHF. The chain employs TRBV27 and TRBJ1-6; possibly TRBD1 for D (6 bases). Germline assignment: CDR1 MNHEY and CDR2 SMNVEV (reference sequence). The CDR3 consists of 14 residues. V was shortened by 4 bases and J by 9 bases, with 13 bases between the two germline ends.

The chain recombines TRBV5-1 with TRBJ2-1; TRBD2 might be the D (6 bases). V lost 0 bases, J lost 6 bases, and 10 bases lay in between. CDR3 size: 14 residues. Germline V CDR1 and CDR2: SGHRS, YFSETQ. The chain's CDR3 is CASSLAGDSNEQFF. CDR3 coding DNA: TGCGCCAGCAGCTTGGCGGGGGACTCCAATGAGCAGTTCTTC.

J is TRBJ2-5 and V is TRBV7-8; the D gene is possibly TRBD1 (5 bases). Germline V gene lookup returns CDR1 SGHVS and CDR2 FQNEAQ. V dropped 5 bases and J dropped 0 bases, with 10 bases sitting between them. The CDR3 consists of 14 residues. The chain's CDR3 is CASSIQANQETQYF. CDR3 coding DNA: TGTGCCAGCAGCATACAGGCCAACCAAGAGACCCAGTACTTC.

The rearrangement links TRBV7-2 to TRBJ2-1, with 9 bases matching TRBD1. CDR1 and CDR2 from the germline V gene are SGHTA and FQGNSA. The V segment lost 4 bases and the J segment 9 bases; nucleotides outside the gene matches: 1. CDR3 length equals 12 residues. CDR3 coding DNA: TGTGCCAGCAGCTCGACAGGGGGTGAGCAGTTCTTC. This gives the protein CASSSTGGEQFF.

In this sample, this clone turned up once. This chain uses TRBV5-5 with TRBJ2-7, with a tentative D call TRBD1 (5 bases). V lost 3 bases and J lost 2, with 12 bases in between. The germline V gene encodes CDR1 SGHKS and CDR2 YYEKEE (reference sequence). The length of the CDR3 is 14 residues. In DNA form, the CDR3 reads TGTGCCAGCAGCTCGCAGGGCCCAGCCTACGAGCAGTACTTC. Amino acid sequence: CASSSQGPAYEQYF.

The gene calls are TRBV28 and TRBJ1-6; 9 bases align to TRBD1. This CDR3 comprises 16 residues. The junction had 8 bases not matched to a gene; V was cut back by 2 bases and J by 9 bases. Germline assignment: CDR1 MDHEN and CDR2 SYDVKM. The CDR3: CASSLGPKQGASPLHF. CDR3 in DNA: TGTGCCAGCAGTTTAGGCCCAAAACAGGGGGCTTCACCCCTCCACTTT.

The genes are TRBV6-4 and TRBJ1-2, with D unclear. Trimming pared 2 bases from V and 8 bases from J, leaving 12 bases between. This CDR3 is built from 13 residues. The germline V gene encodes CDR1 MRHNA and CDR2 SNTAGT. The CDR3 DNA reads as TGTGCCAGCAGTGACGCCGAGTCGCGGGGCTACACCTTC. Encoded protein: CASSDAESRGYTF.

The rearrangement links TRBV19 to TRBJ2-7; D unresolved. V was shortened by 3 bases and J by 2 bases, with 11 bases between the two germline ends. This CDR3 has 14 amino acids. Looked up from germline, CDR1 is LNHDA and CDR2 is SQIVND (reference sequence). Here the CDR3 reads CASSMGTLTYEQYF. The CDR3 DNA reads as TGTGCCAGTAGTATGGGCACCCTCACCTACGAGCAGTACTTC.

The chain combines TRBV2 with TRBJ2-1; 8 bases line up with TRBD2. Germline V lookup: CDR1 SNHLY, CDR2 FYNNEI. V gave up 6 bases and J gave up 7 bases; unmatched junction bases: 2. This CDR3 has 12 residues. The CDR3 here is CASRAGENEQFF. CDR3 nucleotides: TGTGCCAGCAGAGCGGGAGAGAATGAGCAGTTCTTC.

V is TRBV4-2 and J is TRBJ1-4; D may be TRBD1 (6 bases). Germline CDR1 reads LGHNA; CDR2 reads YNFKEQ. The CDR3 is 17 residues long. V gave up 2 bases and J gave up 4 bases, with 17 bases separating them. The CDR3 DNA reads as TGTGCCAGCAGCCAAATTGTTGGGGGGGCCCATAATGAAAAACTGTTTTTT. Protein: CASSQIVGGAHNEKLFF.

The chain links TRBV5-1 to TRBJ2-5; D unclear. The CDR3 is 13 residues long. Deletions cut 2 bases from V and 5 bases from J, with 10 bases between. The V gene's germline CDR1 is SGHRS and CDR2 YFSETQ. The CDR3 region has the DNA TGCGCCAGCAGCTTAGCGCCCGTCGAGACCCAGTACTTC. Translating gives CASSLAPVETQYF.

The chain carries TRBV5-4 and TRBJ2-7; D call uncertain. The CDR3 runs 14 residues. Germline CDR1 is SGHNT and CDR2 is YYREEE (reference sequence). V gave up 0 bases and J gave up 3 bases, with 10 bases separating them. The CDR3 spells CASSLEPSVYEQYF. Here the CDR3 DNA reads TGTGCCAGCAGCTTGGAACCCAGTGTCTACGAGCAGTACTTC.

CDR3 in amino acids: CAWSVQSGANVLTF. CDR3 in DNA: TGTGCCTGGAGTGTTCAGTCTGGGGCCAACGTCCTGACTTTC. The chain combines TRBV30 with TRBJ2-6, with no clear D. The V and J ends lost 0 bases and 1 base respectively, with 4 bases between them. CDR1 and CDR2 (germline): GTSNPN, SVGIG (reference sequence). There are 14 residues in the CDR3.

The CDR3 region has the DNA TGTGCCAGCAGTGGAGGACAGTCTAACTATGGCTACACCTTC. Translation: CASSGGQSNYGYTF. The rearrangement links TRBV6-1 to TRBJ1-2, with D perhaps TRBD1 (6 bases). Germline V CDR1 and CDR2: MNHNS, SASEGT. The CDR3 runs to 14 residues. Trimming left V 4 bases short and J 0 bases short, with 9 bases between.

Written as DNA, the CDR3 is TGTGCCAGCAGCCGTGTTGGCTTCTCTGGAAACACCATATATTTT. Translated, it gives CASSRVGFSGNTIYF. The rearrangement uses TRBV6-6 and TRBJ1-3; D remains ambiguous. The germline gives CDR1 MNHNY, CDR2 SVGAGI (reference sequence). This CDR3 has 15 amino acids. V was cut by 6 bases and J by 0 bases, with 12 bases left in between.

The CDR3 loop reads CANRQDTGELFF. The DNA for the CDR3 is TGTGCCAACCGACAGGACACCGGGGAGCTGTTTTTT. V is TRBV7-9 and J is TRBJ2-2; D possibly corresponds to TRBD1 (6 bases). The V end lost 10 bases, the J end lost 3 bases, and 9 bases lay between the germline ends. This CDR3 has 12 residues. Germline V gene lookup returns CDR1 SEHNR and CDR2 FQNEAQ (reference sequence).

The table lists this clone with a few counts. This rearrangement joins TRBV2 to TRBJ1-6; D gene ambiguous. Trimming removed 1 base at V and 7 bases at J, with 5 bases between. The CDR3 sequence is 13 residues long. Germline-derived CDR1 and CDR2 are SNHLY and FYNNEI. CDR3 sequence reads: CASSEVANSPLHF. CDR3 DNA: TGTGCCAGCAGTGAAGTGGCAAATTCACCCCTCCACTTT.

V gene TRBV19 combines with J gene TRBJ1-5; 9 positions agree with TRBD1. V was pared by 7 bases and J by 6 bases, with 7 bases of the junction left unmatched. The CDR3 is 14 residues long. The germline gives CDR1 LNHDA, CDR2 SQIVND (reference sequence). CDR3 region: CASKRDRARQPQHF. The CDR3 DNA follows: TGTGCCAGTAAAAGGGACAGGGCTCGTCAGCCCCAGCATTTT.

This chain joins TRBV27 and TRBJ1-1, with 8 bases matching TRBD1. The length of the CDR3 is 15 residues. V lost 2 bases to trimming and J lost 4 bases; unmatched junction nucleotides: 6. Looked up from germline, CDR1 is MNHEY and CDR2 is SMNVEV (reference sequence). The DNA for the CDR3 is TGTGCCAGCAGTTTAAACAGGGGGTATAGCACTGAAGCTTTCTTT. This translates into CASSLNRGYSTEAFF.